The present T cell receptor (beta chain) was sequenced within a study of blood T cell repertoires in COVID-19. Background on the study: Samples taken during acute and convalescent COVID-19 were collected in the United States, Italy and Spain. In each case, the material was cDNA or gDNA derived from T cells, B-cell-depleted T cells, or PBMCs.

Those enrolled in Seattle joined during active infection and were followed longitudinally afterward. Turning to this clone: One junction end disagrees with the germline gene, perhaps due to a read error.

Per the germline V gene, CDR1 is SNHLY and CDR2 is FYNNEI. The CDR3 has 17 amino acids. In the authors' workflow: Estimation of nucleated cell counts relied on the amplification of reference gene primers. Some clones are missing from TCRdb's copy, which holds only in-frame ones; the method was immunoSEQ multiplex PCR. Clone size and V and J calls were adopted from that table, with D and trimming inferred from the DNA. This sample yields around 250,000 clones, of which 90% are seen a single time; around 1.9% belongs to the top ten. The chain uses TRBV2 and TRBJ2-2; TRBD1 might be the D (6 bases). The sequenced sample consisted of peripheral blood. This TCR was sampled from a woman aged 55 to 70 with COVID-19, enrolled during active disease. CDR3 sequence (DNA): TGTGCCAGCAATGAACAGGGTTGGGCTAGATCAGCCGGGGAGCTGTTTTTT. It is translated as CASNEQGWARSAGELFF.